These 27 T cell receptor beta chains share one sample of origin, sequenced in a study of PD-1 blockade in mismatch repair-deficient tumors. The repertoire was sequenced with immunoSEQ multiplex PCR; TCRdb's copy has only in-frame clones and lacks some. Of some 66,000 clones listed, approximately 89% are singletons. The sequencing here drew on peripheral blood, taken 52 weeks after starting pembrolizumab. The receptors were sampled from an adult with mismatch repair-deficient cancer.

The CDR3 is CASSSWGPDSYEQYF. DNA of the CDR3: TGTGCCAGCAGCTCTTGGGGGCCCGACTCCTACGAGCAGTACTTC. V and J are TRBV11-3 and TRBJ2-7; possible D gene TRBD1, 6 bases. Looked up from germline, CDR1 is SGHNT and CDR2 is YENEEA. V lost 4 bases, J lost 0 bases, and 13 bases lay in between. The CDR3 covers 15 residues.

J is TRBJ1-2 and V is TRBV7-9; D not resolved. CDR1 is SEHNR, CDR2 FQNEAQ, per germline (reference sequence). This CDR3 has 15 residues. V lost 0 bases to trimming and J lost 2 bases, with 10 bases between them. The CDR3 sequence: CASSLAKVTNYGYTF. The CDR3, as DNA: TGTGCCAGCAGCTTAGCAAAAGTGACCAACTATGGCTACACCTTC.

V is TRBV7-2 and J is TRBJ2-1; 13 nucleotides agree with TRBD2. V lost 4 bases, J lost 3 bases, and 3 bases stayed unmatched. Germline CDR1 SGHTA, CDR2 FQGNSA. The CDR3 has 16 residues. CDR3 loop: CASSSGLAGNYNEQFF. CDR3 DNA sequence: TGTGCCAGCAGCTCGGGACTAGCGGGAAACTACAATGAGCAGTTCTTC.

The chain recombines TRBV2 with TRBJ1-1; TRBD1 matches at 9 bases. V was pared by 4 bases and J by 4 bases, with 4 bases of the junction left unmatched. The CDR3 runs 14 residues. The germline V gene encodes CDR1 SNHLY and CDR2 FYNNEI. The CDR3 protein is CASSAQGAGTEAFF. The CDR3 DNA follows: TGTGCCAGCAGTGCACAGGGGGCGGGCACTGAAGCTTTCTTT.

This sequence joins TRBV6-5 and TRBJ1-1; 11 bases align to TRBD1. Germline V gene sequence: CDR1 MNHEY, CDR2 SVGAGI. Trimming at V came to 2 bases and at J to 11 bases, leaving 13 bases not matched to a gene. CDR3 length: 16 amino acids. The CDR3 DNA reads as TGTGCCAGCAGTTACCCCAGGACAGGGGGCTACCCGGTGGCTTTCTTT. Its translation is CASSYPRTGGYPVAFF.

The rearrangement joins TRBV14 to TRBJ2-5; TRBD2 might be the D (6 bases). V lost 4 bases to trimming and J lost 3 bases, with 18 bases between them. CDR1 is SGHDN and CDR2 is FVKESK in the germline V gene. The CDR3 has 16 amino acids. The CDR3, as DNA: TGTGCCAGCAGCCCCCCCCAGGGAGGTACGGAAGAGACCCAGTACTTC. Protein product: CASSPPQGGTEETQYF.

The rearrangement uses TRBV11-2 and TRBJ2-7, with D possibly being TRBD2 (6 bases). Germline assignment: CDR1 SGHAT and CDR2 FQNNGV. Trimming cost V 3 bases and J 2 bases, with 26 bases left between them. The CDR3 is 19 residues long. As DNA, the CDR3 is TGTGCCAGCAGCTTCATCGGAGAAATGGCCCGGAGGGCCCCCTACGAGCAGTACTTC. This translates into CASSFIGEMARRAPYEQYF. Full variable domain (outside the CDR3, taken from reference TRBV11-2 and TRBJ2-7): EAGVAQSPRYKIIEKRQSVAFWCNPISGHATLYWYQQILGQGPKLLIQFQNNGVVDDSQLPKDRFSAERLKGVDSTLKIQPAKLEDSAVYLCASSFIGEMARRAPYEQYFGPGTRLTVT.

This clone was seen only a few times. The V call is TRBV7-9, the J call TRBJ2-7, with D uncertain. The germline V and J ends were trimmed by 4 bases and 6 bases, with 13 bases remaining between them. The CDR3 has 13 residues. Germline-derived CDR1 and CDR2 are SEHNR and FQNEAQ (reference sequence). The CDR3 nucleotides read TGTGCCAGCAGCTCAGCTTGGGGTGGCGAGCAGTACTTC. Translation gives CASSSAWGGEQYF.

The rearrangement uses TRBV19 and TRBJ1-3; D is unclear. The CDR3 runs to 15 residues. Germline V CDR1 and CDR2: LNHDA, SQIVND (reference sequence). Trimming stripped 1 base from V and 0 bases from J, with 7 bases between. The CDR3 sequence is CASSIVPSSGNTIYF. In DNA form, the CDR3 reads TGTGCCAGTAGTATAGTACCGAGCTCTGGAAACACCATATATTTT.

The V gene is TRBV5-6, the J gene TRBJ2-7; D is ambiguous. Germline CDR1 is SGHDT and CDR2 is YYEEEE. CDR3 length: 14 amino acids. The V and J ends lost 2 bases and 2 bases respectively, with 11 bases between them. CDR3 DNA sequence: TGTGCCAGCAGCTTCCGGGCAGGAGCCTACGAGCAGTACTTC. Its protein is CASSFRAGAYEQYF.

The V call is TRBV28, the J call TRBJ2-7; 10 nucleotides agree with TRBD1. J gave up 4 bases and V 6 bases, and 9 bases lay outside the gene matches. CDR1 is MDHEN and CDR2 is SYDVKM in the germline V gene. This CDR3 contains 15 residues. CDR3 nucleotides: TGTGCCAGCAGCACTGCCCGGGACAGGGGTTACGAGCAGTACTTC. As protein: CASSTARDRGYEQYF.

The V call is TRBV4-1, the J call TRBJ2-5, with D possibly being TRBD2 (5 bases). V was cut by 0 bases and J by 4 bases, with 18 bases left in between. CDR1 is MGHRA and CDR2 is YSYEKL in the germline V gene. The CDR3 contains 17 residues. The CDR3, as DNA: TGCGCCAGCAGCCAAGATCGAGCTAGCCCGATCGGAGAGACCCAGTACTTC. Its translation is CASSQDRASPIGETQYF.

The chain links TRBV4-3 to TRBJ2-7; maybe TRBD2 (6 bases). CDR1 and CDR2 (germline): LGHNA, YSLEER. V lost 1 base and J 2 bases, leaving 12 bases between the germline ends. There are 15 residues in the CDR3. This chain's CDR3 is CASSQVGGGAYEQYF. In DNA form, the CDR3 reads TGCGCCAGCAGCCAAGTAGGAGGCGGGGCCTACGAGCAGTACTTC.

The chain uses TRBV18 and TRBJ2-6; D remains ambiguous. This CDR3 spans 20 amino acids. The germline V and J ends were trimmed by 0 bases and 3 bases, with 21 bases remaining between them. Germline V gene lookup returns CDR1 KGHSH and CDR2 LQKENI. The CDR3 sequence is CASSPPYYLAGSFGANVLTF. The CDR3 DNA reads TGTGCCAGCTCACCACCGTATTATTTAGCTGGTTCTTTTGGGGCCAACGTCCTGACTTTC.

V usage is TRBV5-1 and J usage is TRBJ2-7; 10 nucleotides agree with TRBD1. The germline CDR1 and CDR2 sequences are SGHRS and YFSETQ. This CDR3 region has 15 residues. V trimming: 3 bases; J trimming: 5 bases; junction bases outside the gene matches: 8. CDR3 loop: CASSYIGTGENEQYF. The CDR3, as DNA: TGCGCCAGCAGCTATATCGGGACAGGGGAGAACGAGCAGTACTTC. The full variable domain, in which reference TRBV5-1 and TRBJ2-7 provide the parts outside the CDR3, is KAGVTQTPRYLIKTRGQQVTLSCSPISGHRSVSWYQQTPGQGLQFLFEYFSETQRNKGNFPGRFSGRQFSNSRSEMNVSTLELGDSALYLCASSYIGTGENEQYFGPGTRLTVT.

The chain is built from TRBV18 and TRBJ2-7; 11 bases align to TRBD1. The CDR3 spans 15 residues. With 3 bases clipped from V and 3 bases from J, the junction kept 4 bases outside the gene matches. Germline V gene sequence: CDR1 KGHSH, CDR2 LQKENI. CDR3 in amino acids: CASSPPGQGVYEQYF. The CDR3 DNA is TGTGCCAGCTCACCTCCGGGACAGGGGGTCTACGAGCAGTACTTC. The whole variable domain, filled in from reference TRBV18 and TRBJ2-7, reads NAGVMQNPRHLVRRRGQEARLRCSPMKGHSHVYWYRQLPEEGLKFMVYLQKENIIDESGMPKERFSAEFPKEGPSILRIQQVVRGDSAAYFCASSPPGQGVYEQYFGPGTRLTVT.

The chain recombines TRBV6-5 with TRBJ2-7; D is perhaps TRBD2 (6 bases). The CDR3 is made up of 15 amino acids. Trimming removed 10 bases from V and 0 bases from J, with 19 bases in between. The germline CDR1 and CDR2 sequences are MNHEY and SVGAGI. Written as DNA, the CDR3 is TGTGCCACCAAGATAGTATTTAGCGGCTCCTACGAGCAGTACTTC. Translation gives CATKIVFSGSYEQYF.

CDR3 DNA: TGTGCCAGCAGCTTTCGAGGCCCCACCGGGGAGCTGTTTTTT. Its protein is CASSFRGPTGELFF. The V call is TRBV11-2, the J call TRBJ2-2; unclear D gene. CDR1 SGHAT and CDR2 FQNNGV come from the germline V gene. V lost 3 bases and J lost 4, with 9 bases in between. The CDR3 runs to 14 residues.

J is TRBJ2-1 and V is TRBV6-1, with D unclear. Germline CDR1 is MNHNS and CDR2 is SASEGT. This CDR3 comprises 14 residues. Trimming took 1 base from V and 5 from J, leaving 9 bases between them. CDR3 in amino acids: CASSEVGRNNEQFF. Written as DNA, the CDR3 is TGTGCCAGCAGTGAAGTCGGAAGAAACAATGAGCAGTTCTTC.

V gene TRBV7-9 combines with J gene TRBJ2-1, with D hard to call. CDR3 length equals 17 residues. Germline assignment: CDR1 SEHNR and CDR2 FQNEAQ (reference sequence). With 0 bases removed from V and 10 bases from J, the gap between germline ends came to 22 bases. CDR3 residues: CASSLAHTKLGLREQFF. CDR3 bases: TGTGCCAGCAGCTTAGCACATACCAAATTGGGGTTGCGGGAGCAGTTCTTC.

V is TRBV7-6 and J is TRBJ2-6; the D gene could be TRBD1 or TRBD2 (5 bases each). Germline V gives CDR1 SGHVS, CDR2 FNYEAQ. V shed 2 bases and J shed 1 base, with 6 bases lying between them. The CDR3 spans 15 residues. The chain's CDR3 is CASSLWGSGANVLTF. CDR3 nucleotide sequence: TGTGCCAGCAGCTTATGGGGGTCTGGGGCCAACGTCCTGACTTTC.

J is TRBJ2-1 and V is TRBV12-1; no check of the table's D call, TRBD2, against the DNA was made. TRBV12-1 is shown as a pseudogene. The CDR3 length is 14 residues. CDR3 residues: CASSRGLLLNEQFF. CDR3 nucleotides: TGTGCCAGCAGCCGAGGACTCTTACTAAATGAGCAGTTCTTC.

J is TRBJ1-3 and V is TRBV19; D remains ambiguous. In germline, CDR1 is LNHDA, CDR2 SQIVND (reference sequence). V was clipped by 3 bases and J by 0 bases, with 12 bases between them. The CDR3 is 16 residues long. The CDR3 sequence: CASSMVGGNSGNTIYF. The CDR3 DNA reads TGTGCCAGTAGTATGGTTGGCGGAAACTCTGGAAACACCATATATTTT.

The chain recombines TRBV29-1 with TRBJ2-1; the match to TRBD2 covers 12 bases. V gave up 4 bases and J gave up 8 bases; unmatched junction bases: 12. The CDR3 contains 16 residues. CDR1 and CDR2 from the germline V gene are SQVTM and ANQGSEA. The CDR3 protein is CSVGGLAGGIRDEQFF. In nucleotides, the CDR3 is TGCAGCGTTGGAGGGCTAGCGGGAGGGATCAGGGATGAGCAGTTCTTC.

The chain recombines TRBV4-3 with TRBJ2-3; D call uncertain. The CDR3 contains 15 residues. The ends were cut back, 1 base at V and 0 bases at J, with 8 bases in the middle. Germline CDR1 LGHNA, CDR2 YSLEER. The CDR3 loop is CASSQAAMSTDTQYF. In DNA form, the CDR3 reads TGCGCCAGCAGCCAAGCGGCAATGAGCACAGATACGCAGTATTTT.

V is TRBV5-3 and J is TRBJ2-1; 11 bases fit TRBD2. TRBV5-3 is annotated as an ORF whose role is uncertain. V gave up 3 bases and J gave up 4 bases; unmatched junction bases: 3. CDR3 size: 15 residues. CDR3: CARSCRLAGYNEQFF. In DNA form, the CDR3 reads TGTGCCAGAAGCTGCAGACTAGCGGGATACAATGAGCAGTTCTTC.

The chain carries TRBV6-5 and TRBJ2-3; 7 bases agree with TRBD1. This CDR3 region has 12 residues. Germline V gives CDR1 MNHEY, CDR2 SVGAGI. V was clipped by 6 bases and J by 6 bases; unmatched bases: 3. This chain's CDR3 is CASRQGSDTQYF. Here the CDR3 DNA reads TGTGCCAGCAGACAGGGGTCGGATACGCAGTATTTT.